The entry below gives a single TCR beta chain sequence along with its context. The source of the sample is a study of cytotoxic CD8 clonotypes in ibrutinib-treated CLL. Study-wide background: The patient breakdown showed approximately 11 relapsed/refractory and some 16 treatment-naive cases, with about 18 IGHV unmutated.

Only in-frame clones appear in the TCRdb table, and some are missing; sequencing was by immunoSEQ multiplex PCR. The sample yields about 49,000 clones, around 68% seen once. J was trimmed by 0 bases and V by 2 bases; bases with no gene match: 15. This CDR3 spans 20 amino acids. The source is a human donor with chronic lymphocytic leukemia. The chain employs TRBV5-3 and TRBJ1-5; TRBD1 matches at 9 bases. TRBV5-3 is known as an ORF, though its function is uncertain. The specimen comprised PBMCs, sampled after 12 months of ibrutinib treatment. Here the CDR3 reads CARSLIYPGDREGSNQPQHF. The CDR3 region has the DNA TGTGCCAGAAGCTTAATTTATCCCGGGGACAGGGAGGGTAGCAATCAGCCCCAGCATTTT.